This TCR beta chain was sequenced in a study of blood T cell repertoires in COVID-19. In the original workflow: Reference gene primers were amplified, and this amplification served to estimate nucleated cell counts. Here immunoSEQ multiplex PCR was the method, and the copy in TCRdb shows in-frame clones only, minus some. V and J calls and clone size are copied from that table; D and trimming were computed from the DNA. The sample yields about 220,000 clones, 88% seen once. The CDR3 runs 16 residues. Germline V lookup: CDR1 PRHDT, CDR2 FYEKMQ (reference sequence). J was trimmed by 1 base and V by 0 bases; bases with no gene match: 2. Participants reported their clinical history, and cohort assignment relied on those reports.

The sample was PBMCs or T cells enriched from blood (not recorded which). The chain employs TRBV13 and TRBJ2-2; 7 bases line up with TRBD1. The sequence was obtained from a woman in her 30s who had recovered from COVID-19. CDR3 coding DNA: TGTGCCAGCAGCTTAGGGGGACAGCTGAACACCGGGGAGCTGTTTTTT. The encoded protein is CASSLGGQLNTGELFF.